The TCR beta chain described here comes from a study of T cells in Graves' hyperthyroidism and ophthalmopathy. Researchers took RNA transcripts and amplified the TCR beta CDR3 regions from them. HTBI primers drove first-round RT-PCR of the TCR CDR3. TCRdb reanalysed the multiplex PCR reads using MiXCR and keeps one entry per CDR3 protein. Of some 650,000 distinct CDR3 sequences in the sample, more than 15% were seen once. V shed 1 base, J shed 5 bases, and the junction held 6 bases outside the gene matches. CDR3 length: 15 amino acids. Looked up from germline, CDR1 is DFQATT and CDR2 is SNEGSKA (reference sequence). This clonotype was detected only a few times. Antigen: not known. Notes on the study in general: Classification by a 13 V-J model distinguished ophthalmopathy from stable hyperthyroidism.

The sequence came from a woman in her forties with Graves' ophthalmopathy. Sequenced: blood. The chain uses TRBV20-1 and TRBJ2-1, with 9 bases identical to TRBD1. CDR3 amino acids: CSARARGQGNNEQFF. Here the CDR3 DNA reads TGCAGTGCTAGAGCCCGGGGACAGGGTAACAATGAGCAGTTCTTC.